These T cell receptor beta chains were read from a single sample in a study of T-cell memory formation after mild COVID-19. Using its own MiXCR run on the 5' RACE reads, TCRdb lists one record per CDR3 protein. The sample yields around 530,000 distinct CDR3 sequences, about a fifth seen once. Sequencing was performed on PBMCs or a T cell subset sorted from them (not recorded which). The receptors were gathered from an adult woman who had mild COVID-19 (a few samples of this study predate the infection). Cell type and time point are not known. CDR3s include the opening cysteine and the closing phenylalanine or tryptophan. Each record gives: J gene, V gene, D gene, clone size, CDR3 DNA, CDR3 protein. The D gene is left open where the match is weak. Clone size is shown for a subset of rows, as once, few, many or a class of expanded clone.

>TRBJ2-3|TRBV6-1|.|.
TGTGCCAGCAGTAGAAGGAATCTGCCCACGGCTCTAGGCACAGATACGCAGTATTTT
CASSRRNLPTALGTDTQYF
>TRBJ2-2|TRBV21-1|.|few
TGTGCCAGCAGCAAAGATGGCAGCCCAGGGAGCACCGGGGAGCTGTTTTTT
CASSKDGSPGSTGELFF
>TRBJ2-2|TRBV29-1|TRBD1|few
TGCAGCGCCGCTCGACAGGGGATGTTCGGGGAGCTGTTTTTT
CSAARQGMFGELFF
>TRBJ2-7|TRBV3-1|.|.
TGTGCCAGCAGCCAAGCGGGGGTACACGAGCAGTACTTC
CASSQAGVHEQYF
>TRBJ2-7|TRBV4-1|.|.
TGCGCCAGCAGCCAAGCTGGAAGGGGGGAGCAGTACTTC
CASSQAGRGEQYF
>TRBJ2-5|TRBV30|TRBD2|.
TGTGCCTGGAGCGCCTGGGGGCTAGCGGGAGGGGCTTATGAGACCCAGTACTTC
CAWSAWGLAGGAYETQYF
>TRBJ2-7|TRBV11-2|.|.
TGTGCCAGCAGCTTAGCAGAGGACTACGAGCAGTACTTC
CASSLAEDYEQYF
>TRBJ2-5|TRBV7-9|TRBD2|many
TGTGCCAGCAGCTCTGGGACTAGCGGACAAGAGACCCAGTACTTC
CASSSGTSGQETQYF
>TRBJ1-1|TRBV28|.|.
TGTGCCAGCAGTTTATCCAGGCAGGCCAGCGGTAGGACTGAAGCTTTCTTT
CASSLSRQASGRTEAFF
>TRBJ1-2|TRBV30|.|.
TGTGCCTGGAGTGTACTAAGTGGCTACACCTTC
CAWSVLSGYTF
>TRBJ1-1|TRBV12-3/TRBV12-4|.|few
TGTGCCAGCAGTCCACGCCGACAGCAGATGAACACTGAAGCTTTCTTT
CASSPRRQQMNTEAFF
>TRBJ2-2|TRBV29-1|TRBD1|few
TGCAGCGTTGCCCCAGGGGGCGGGGAGCTGTTTTTT
CSVAPGGGELFF
>TRBJ2-5|TRBV11-3|.|few
TGTGCCAGCAGAAGAGGGACGCTGACCAAAGAGACCCAGTACTTC
CASRRGTLTKETQYF
>TRBJ2-2|TRBV29-1|TRBD1|.
TGCAGCGCAATGGGACAGACGAACACCGGGGAGCTGTTTTTT
CSAMGQTNTGELFF
>TRBJ1-2|TRBV25-1|.|few
TGTGCCAGCAGTGAATATTTTGAAGAGGCAGAAGGCTACACCTTC
CASSEYFEEAEGYTF
>TRBJ2-7|TRBV7-9|.|.
TGTGCCAGCAGCTTAGGGGTCGGCCTAGTTTACGAGCAGTACTTC
CASSLGVGLVYEQYF
>TRBJ2-1|TRBV6-5|.|few
TGTGCCAGCAGTTATCCGGGGAGAAACAATGAGCAGTTCTTC
CASSYPGRNNEQFF
>TRBJ2-7|TRBV29-1|TRBD2|.
TGCAGCGTTGGTGGGGGACTAGTGAGAGAGCAGTACTTC
CSVGGGLVREQYF
>TRBJ2-3|TRBV5-4|.|.
TGTGCCAGCAGCTTACGGGGGCTACGGGACGGGCAGTATTTT
CASSLRGLRDGQYF
>TRBJ1-1|TRBV19|TRBD1|.
TGTGCCAGTAGTAGAGACAGGGTTTCCCCTGAAGCTTTCTTT
CASSRDRVSPEAFF
>TRBJ2-1|TRBV2|TRBD1|few
TGTGCCAGCAGTGAATTCCCAGGGGGCGATGAGCAGTTCTTC
CASSEFPGGDEQFF
>TRBJ2-4|TRBV20-1|.|.
TGCAGTGCTAGAGATATTTCCCGGAACATTCAGTACTTC
CSARDISRNIQYF
>TRBJ2-7|TRBV7-6|TRBD1|few
TGTGCCAGCAGCCCAGGGGACAGGGGCTACGAGCAGTACTTC
CASSPGDRGYEQYF
>TRBJ2-5|TRBV6-2/TRBV6-3|.|.
TGTGCCAGCAGTTACCCACCTCAGGGCCATCCACAAGAGACCCAGTACTTC
CASSYPPQGHPQETQYF
>TRBJ1-1|TRBV4-1|TRBD1|.
TGCGCCAGCAGCCAAGATACAGGGGTCACTGAAGCTTTCTTT
CASSQDTGVTEAFF
>TRBJ1-2|TRBV4-2|.|.
TGTGCCAGCAGCCAATACTCGGTTCGCTATGGCTACACCTTC
CASSQYSVRYGYTF